A single sample is the source of the 31 T cell receptor beta chains below, sequenced in a study of blood T cells in healthy people across ages. A second PCR of roughly 7 to 11 cycles used a sample-barcoded 5' primer and a J-beta primer mix. Each CDR3 protein is one row after TCRdb ran MiXCR on the 5' RACE reads. The sample shows about 1,500,000 distinct CDR3 sequences, approximately 30% of them seen only once. Source material: blood. The receptors derive from a woman in her twenties or thirties in good health.

This clonotype was seen a few times. The chain links TRBV3-1 to TRBJ2-7, with 7 bases that match TRBD1. The J segment lost 1 base and the V segment lost 8 bases, leaving 8 bases of the junction unmatched. Germline lookup yields CDR1 LGHDT and CDR2 YNNKEL (reference sequence). The CDR3 loop spans 14 amino acids. The DNA of the CDR3 is TGTGCCAGCCACCACCGGGACAGATCCTACGAGCAGTACTTC. Translated, it gives CASHHRDRSYEQYF.

This sequence joins TRBV7-9 and TRBJ1-5, with D perhaps matching TRBD1 (5 bases). Looked up from germline, CDR1 is SEHNR and CDR2 is FQNEAQ (reference sequence). The CDR3 has 13 residues. V was shortened by 8 bases and J by 6 bases, with 14 bases between the two germline ends. The CDR3, as DNA: TGTGCCAGCGGCTCGGGGGGAGTTCAGCCCCAGCATTTT. Protein: CASGSGGVQPQHF.

A few counts support this clonotype. The chain links TRBV5-1 to TRBJ2-3; 10 bases line up with TRBD2. Germline CDR1 reads SGHRS; CDR2 reads YFSETQ. This CDR3 region has 16 residues. Losses at the gene ends were 3 bases for V and 0 bases for J; bases not matched to a gene: 4. CDR3 loop: CASSSGLAESTDTQYF. The CDR3, as DNA: TGCGCCAGCAGCTCCGGACTAGCGGAGAGCACAGATACGCAGTATTTT.

This clonotype showed up just a few times. The chain uses TRBV5-1 and TRBJ2-5; perhaps D is TRBD1 or TRBD2 (5 bases each). Germline V gene data show CDR1 as SGHRS and CDR2 as YFSETQ. This CDR3 has 17 amino acids. Trimming left V 4 bases short and J 5 bases short, with 24 bases between. The CDR3 loop is CASSLITGTGAWETQYF. The CDR3 DNA reads TGCGCCAGCAGCCTGATAACCGGGACCGGCGCCTGGGAGACCCAGTACTTC.

The chain recombines TRBV3-1 with TRBJ1-3; a weak D match, TRBD1 (5 bases). With 6 bases removed from V and 4 bases from J, the gap between germline ends came to 13 bases. Per germline, CDR1 LGHDT and CDR2 YNNKEL (reference sequence). There are 14 residues in the CDR3. This CDR3 reads CASRNRDGGNTIYF. Written as DNA, the CDR3 is TGTGCCAGCAGGAACCGGGACGGGGGAAACACCATATATTTT.

This sequence joins TRBV4-3 and TRBJ2-1; unclear D gene. The CDR3 has 15 amino acids. Germline V gives CDR1 LGHNA, CDR2 YSLEER. Trimming pared 0 bases from V and 10 bases from J, leaving 16 bases between. The CDR3 nucleotides are TGCGCCAGCAGCCAAGACCGGGCCCTTAGACGGGAGCAGTTCTTC. This sequence encodes CASSQDRALRREQFF.

A few counts support this clonotype. The CDR3 here is CAISEPGGGSVNTEAFF. CDR3 bases: TGTGCCATCAGTGAGCCTGGGGGAGGGTCCGTGAACACTGAAGCTTTCTTT. The chain couples TRBV10-3 to TRBJ1-1; weak D call: TRBD1 (5 bases). The germline gives CDR1 ENHRY, CDR2 SYGVKD. Deletions cut 2 bases from V and 0 bases from J, with 16 bases between. This CDR3 spans 17 amino acids.

This clonotype has ten or more counts. This chain joins TRBV10-3 and TRBJ1-2; 8 bases are shared with TRBD1. With 4 bases clipped from V and 7 bases from J, the junction kept 5 bases outside the gene matches. The V gene's germline CDR1 is ENHRY and CDR2 SYGVKD. The CDR3 sequence is 13 residues long. As DNA, the CDR3 is TGTGCCATCAGTGCAGGGGGCAACCCTGGCTACACCTTC. It codes for CAISAGGNPGYTF.

The V gene is TRBV7-3, the J gene TRBJ1-2; D call uncertain. The germline V and J ends were trimmed by 2 bases and 8 bases, with 9 bases remaining between them. Per the germline V gene, CDR1 is SGHTA and CDR2 is FQGTGA. This CDR3 spans 12 amino acids. CDR3 protein: CASSLGLTGYTF. For the CDR3, the DNA is TGTGCCAGCAGCTTAGGGTTAACGGGCTACACCTTC.

This clonotype was seen a few times. One end of the junction fails to match germline, which may point to a read error. The J gene is TRBJ2-3, the V gene TRBV7-2; TRBD2 agrees at 8 bases. There are 16 residues in the CDR3. Germline CDR1 reads SGHTA; CDR2 reads FQGNSA. The CDR3 loop is CASRLDSGVSTDTQYF. The CDR3 nucleotides read TGTGCCAGCAGGTTAGATAGCGGGGTGAGCACAGATACGCAGTATTTT.

The J gene is TRBJ2-3, the V gene TRBV6-2 or TRBV6-3; D gene uncertain. The germline V gene encodes CDR1 MNHEY and CDR2 SVGEGT. This CDR3 region has 14 residues. V was pared by 6 bases and J by 3 bases, with 13 bases between. The CDR3 nucleotides read TGTGCCAGCAGCCCCCCGCTATGGACAGATACGCAGTATTTT. As protein: CASSPPLWTDTQYF.

This clonotype occurred many times. The chain couples TRBV7-2 to TRBJ2-5; no reliable D call. The CDR3 totals 14 residues. Germline V gives CDR1 SGHTA, CDR2 FQGNSA. V was cut by 4 bases and J by 4 bases, with 13 bases left in between. The CDR3, as DNA: TGTGCCAGCAGCTCCCAAGTGACGCGAGAGACCCAGTACTTC. It encodes CASSSQVTRETQYF.

A note on this clonotype: With a much larger clone just one base away, this may be a read error. This rearrangement joins TRBV28 to TRBJ2-1; the D gene is possibly TRBD1 (5 bases). With 6 bases removed from V and 13 bases from J, the gap between germline ends came to 22 bases. The CDR3 has 14 residues. Germline V CDR1 and CDR2: MDHEN, SYDVKM. CDR3 loop: CASRKWKGLETQFF. The CDR3 DNA reads as TGTGCCAGCAGGAAATGGAAGGGGCTGGAGACCCAGTTCTTC.

This clonotype was seen only a few times. This sequence joins TRBV18 and TRBJ1-2, with D unresolved. V lost 4 bases and J 12 bases, leaving 18 bases between the germline ends. The CDR3 spans 13 residues. The V gene's germline CDR1 is KGHSH and CDR2 LQKENI. The CDR3 coding sequence is TGTGCCAGCTCACTCGACACGCTCCAAGTCGACACCTTC. It yields the protein CASSLDTLQVDTF.

At least ten counts were recorded for this clonotype. The chain couples TRBV29-1 to TRBJ1-5; D is uncertain. Germline values: CDR1 SQVTM, CDR2 ANQGSEA. The CDR3 covers 12 residues. The ends were cut back, 8 bases at V and 7 bases at J, with 15 bases in the middle. The CDR3 region is CSCGEGSQPQHF. Here the CDR3 DNA reads TGCAGCTGCGGTGAGGGTTCGCAGCCCCAGCATTTT. Supplemented by reference TRBV29-1 and TRBJ1-5, the full variable domain reads SAVISQKPSRDICQRGTSLTIQCQVDSQVTMMFWYRQQPGQSLTLIATANQGSEATYESGFVIDKFPISRPNLTFSTLTVSNMSPEDSSIYLCSCGEGSQPQHFGDGTRLSIL.

The chain combines TRBV7-9 with TRBJ2-1, with D possibly TRBD2 on 6 matching bases. Trimming removed 5 bases at V and 4 bases at J, with 15 bases between. Germline loops: CDR1 SEHNR, CDR2 FQNEAQ (reference sequence). This CDR3 spans 15 amino acids. The CDR3 DNA reads as TGTGCCAGCAGCGATATCCGGACTAATTACAATGAGCAGTTCTTC. It is translated as CASSDIRTNYNEQFF. The full variable domain, its missing parts supplied by reference TRBV7-9 and TRBJ2-1, is DTGVSQNPRHKITKRGQNVTFRCDPISEHNRLYWYRQTLGQGPEFLTYFQNEAQLEKSRLLSDRFSAERPKGSFSTLEIQRTEQGDSAMYLCASSDIRTNYNEQFFGPGTRLTVL.

This clonotype was detected many times. The chain combines TRBV7-2 with TRBJ1-6, with unresolved D. The CDR3 runs to 12 residues. Per germline, CDR1 SGHTA and CDR2 FQGNSA. V lost 3 bases and J lost 3, with 0 bases in between. The CDR3 region is CASSFYNSPLHF. The CDR3 DNA follows: TGTGCCAGCAGCTTCTATAATTCACCCCTCCACTTT.

The CDR3: CASSIGQTIQYF. The CDR3 DNA is TGTGCCAGTAGTATCGGACAGACTATTCAGTACTTC. This rearrangement joins TRBV19 to TRBJ2-4; tentatively, D is TRBD1 (6 bases). Germline V gene sequence: CDR1 LNHDA, CDR2 SQIVND (reference sequence). V lost 3 bases and J lost 10, with 10 bases in between. This CDR3 contains 12 residues.

The sample holds many counts of this clonotype. The rearrangement joins TRBV10-3 to TRBJ2-5; 8 nucleotides align to TRBD2. Germline CDR1 reads ENHRY; CDR2 reads SYGVKD. Trimming cost V 4 bases and J 5 bases; bases outside gene matches: 3. The CDR3 is made up of 13 amino acids. The CDR3 reads CAISVTSGETQYF. CDR3 nucleotides: TGTGCCATCAGTGTCACTAGCGGTGAGACCCAGTACTTC.

This clonotype was counted between two and nine times. V usage is TRBV19 and J usage is TRBJ2-5; TRBD2 agrees at 11 bases. Germline lookup yields CDR1 LNHDA and CDR2 SQIVND (reference sequence). Trimming at V came to 6 bases and at J to 1 base, leaving 13 bases not matched to a gene. The CDR3 has 18 residues. The CDR3 region has the DNA TGTGCCAGTAGCCCCGGACTAGCGGGCATCAAAGTCCAAGAGACCCAGTACTTC. Protein product: CASSPGLAGIKVQETQYF.

This clonotype occurred many times. The V and J genes are TRBV5-1 and TRBJ2-1, with D perhaps matching TRBD2 (5 bases). This CDR3 comprises 12 residues. The V gene's germline CDR1 is SGHRS and CDR2 YFSETQ. The V and J ends lost 7 bases and 8 bases respectively, with 13 bases between them. The CDR3 is CASCVARDEQFF. For the CDR3, the DNA is TGCGCCAGCTGTGTAGCGAGGGATGAGCAGTTCTTC.

V gene TRBV4-3 combines with J gene TRBJ2-5, with 7 bases aligning to TRBD2. The CDR3 spans 16 residues. Trimming at V came to 3 bases and at J to 11 bases, leaving 18 bases not matched to a gene. Looked up from germline, CDR1 is LGHNA and CDR2 is YSLEER. The CDR3 reads CASSHSGLGGRDEQYF. The DNA of the CDR3 is TGCGCCAGCAGCCATAGCGGACTAGGTGGACGAGATGAGCAGTACTTC.

The V gene is TRBV12-3 or TRBV12-4, the J gene TRBJ2-6, with 7 bases matching TRBD1. The CDR3 has 19 amino acids. The junction had 8 bases not matched to a gene; V was cut back by 0 bases and J by 0 bases. The CDR3 DNA reads as TGTGCCAGCAGTTTAGCTTTAGGGGGCGGTCTCTCTGGGGCCAACGTCCTGACTTTC. It specifies CASSLALGGGLSGANVLTF.

The chain links TRBV21-1 to TRBJ2-1. TRBV21-1 is listed as a pseudogene. The CDR3 consists of 11 residues. In DNA form, the CDR3 reads TGTGCCAGCAGCAAAGCGGTTGAGCAGTTCTTC. It codes for CASSKAVEQFF.

The chain recombines TRBV29-1 with TRBJ2-7; D not certain. Germline lookup yields CDR1 SQVTM and CDR2 ANQGSEA. CDR3 length: 11 residues. Trimming left V 8 bases short and J 4 bases short, with 12 bases between. The CDR3 nucleotides are TGCAGCTTTTTATTGGGGTACGAGCAGTACTTC. It encodes CSFLLGYEQYF.

This clonotype was seen only a few times. CDR3 nucleotides: TGTGCCAGCAGTTCATCGACAGGGACTGGCTACACCTTC. Protein: CASSSSTGTGYTF. This rearrangement joins TRBV6-6 to TRBJ1-2, with TRBD1 identical over 7 bases. With 4 bases clipped from V and 7 bases from J, the junction kept 6 bases outside the gene matches. Germline assignment: CDR1 MNHNY and CDR2 SVGAGI (reference sequence). The CDR3 length is 13 residues.

This clonotype was seen only a few times. J is TRBJ1-6 and V is TRBV20-1, with 8 bases aligning to TRBD1. Germline loops: CDR1 DFQATT, CDR2 SNEGSKA (reference sequence). The CDR3 is 15 residues long. The J segment lost 5 bases and the V segment lost 7 bases, leaving 10 bases of the junction unmatched. The CDR3, as DNA: TGCAGTGTCCCGACTCCGACAGGGGATAATTCACCCCTCCACTTT. Encoded protein: CSVPTPTGDNSPLHF.

This chain joins TRBV12-3 or TRBV12-4 and TRBJ2-6; the D is unclear. Trimming took off 6 bases at V and 0 bases at J, with 15 bases between the two ends. The CDR3 is 17 amino acids. The CDR3 is CASRPTVLVSGANVLTF. CDR3 nucleotide sequence: TGTGCCAGCAGGCCAACAGTGCTCGTCTCTGGGGCCAACGTCCTGACTTTC.

With regard to this clonotype: This may stem from a read error, because a much larger clone lies one nucleotide away. The V call is TRBV10-3, the J call TRBJ2-3; D call uncertain. CDR1 is ENHRY, CDR2 SYGVKD, per germline. The CDR3 covers 11 residues. V lost 4 bases and J 5 bases, leaving 4 bases between the germline ends. CDR3 bases: TGTGCCATCAGTGGGGAAGATACGCAGTATTTT. It translates to CAISGEDTQYF.

As for this clonotype: One junction end disagrees with the germline gene, perhaps due to a read error. V gene TRBV29-1 combines with J gene TRBJ2-3; perhaps TRBD2 as D (5 bases). CDR1 is SQVTM and CDR2 is ANQGSEA in the germline V gene. There are 16 residues in the CDR3. As DNA, the CDR3 is TGTAGCGTCCTCCCTGTCGGTAGGGTTGCGACAGATACGCAGTATTTT. Translating it yields CSVLPVGRVATDTQYF.

This clonotype showed up just a few times. The rearrangement uses TRBV6-6 and TRBJ2-3; either TRBD1 or TRBD2 may fit D (5 bases each). The germline V gene encodes CDR1 MNHNY and CDR2 SVGAGI (reference sequence). The CDR3 sequence is 15 residues long. Trimming cost V 6 bases and J 1 base, with 14 bases left between them. CDR3 sequence: CASSMRGYGTDTQYF. CDR3 in DNA: TGTGCCAGCAGCATGAGGGGATATGGCACAGATACGCAGTATTTT.